This T cell receptor (beta chain) comes out of a study of human T cells and chemical hapten exposure. This clonotype was seen ten or more times. Its matching antigen is unknown. Losses at the gene ends were 2 bases for V and 2 bases for J; bases not matched to a gene: 1. Germline CDR1 and CDR2: MNHEY and SVGEGT. This CDR3 is 15 amino acids long. TCRdb analysed the RACE reads with MiXCR anew, one entry per CDR3 protein. In the table there are roughly 100,000 distinct CDR3 sequences, approximately 12% of which are singletons. As for time point: pre-sensitization, week 0. Treatment specified: therapeutic diphenylcyclopropenone sensitization with weekly scalp DPC. Blood sampling occurred before each patch-test application. Study-wide findings and caveats: Because they had alopecia, donors may respond immunologically unlike healthy people. While controls formed fewer of them, expanded TCRs formed significantly more large CDR3 similarity clusters.

The source was whole blood, collected in connection with sensitization to the hapten diphenylcyclopropenone (DPC). The chain links TRBV6-2 or TRBV6-3 to TRBJ2-1; the match to TRBD2 covers 9 bases. The TCR was taken from a woman aged 45-60 years with alopecia areata. Some clones in this sample may be carry-over from other donors' samples. The CDR3 protein is CASSYERGAYNEQFF. The CDR3 DNA reads TGTGCCAGCAGTTACGAGCGGGGGGCCTACAATGAGCAGTTCTTC.